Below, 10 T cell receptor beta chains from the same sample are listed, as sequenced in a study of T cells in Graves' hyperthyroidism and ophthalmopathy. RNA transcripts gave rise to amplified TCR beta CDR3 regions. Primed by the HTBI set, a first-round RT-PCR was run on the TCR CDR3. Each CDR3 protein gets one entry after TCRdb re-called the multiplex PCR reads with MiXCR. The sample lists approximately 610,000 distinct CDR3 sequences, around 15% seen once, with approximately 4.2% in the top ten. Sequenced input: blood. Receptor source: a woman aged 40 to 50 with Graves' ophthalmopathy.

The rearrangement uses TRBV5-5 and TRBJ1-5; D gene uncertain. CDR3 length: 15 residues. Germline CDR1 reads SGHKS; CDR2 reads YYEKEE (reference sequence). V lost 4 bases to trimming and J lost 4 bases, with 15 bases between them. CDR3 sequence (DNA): TGTGCCAGCAGCCCCCGTACAGAACTAAATCAGCCCCAGCATTTT. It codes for CASSPRTELNQPQHF.

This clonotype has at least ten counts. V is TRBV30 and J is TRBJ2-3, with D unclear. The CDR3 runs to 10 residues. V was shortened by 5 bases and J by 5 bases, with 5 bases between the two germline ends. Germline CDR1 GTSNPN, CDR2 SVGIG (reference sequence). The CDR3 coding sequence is TGTGCCTGGGGGGAAGATACGCAGTATTTT. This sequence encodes CAWGEDTQYF.

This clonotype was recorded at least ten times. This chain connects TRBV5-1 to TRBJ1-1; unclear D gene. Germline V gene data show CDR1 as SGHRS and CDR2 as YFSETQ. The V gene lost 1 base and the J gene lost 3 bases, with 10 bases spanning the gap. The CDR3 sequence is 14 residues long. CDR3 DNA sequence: TGCGCCAGCAGCTTGCGTGCGTTGGACACTGAAGCTTTCTTT. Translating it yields CASSLRALDTEAFF.

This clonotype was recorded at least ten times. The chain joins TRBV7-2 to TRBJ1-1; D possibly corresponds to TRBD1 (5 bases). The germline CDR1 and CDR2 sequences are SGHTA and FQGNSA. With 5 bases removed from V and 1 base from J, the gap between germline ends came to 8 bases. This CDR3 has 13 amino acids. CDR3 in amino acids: CASSTGPNTEAFF. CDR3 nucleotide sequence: TGTGCCAGCAGCACGGGACCGAACACTGAAGCTTTCTTT.

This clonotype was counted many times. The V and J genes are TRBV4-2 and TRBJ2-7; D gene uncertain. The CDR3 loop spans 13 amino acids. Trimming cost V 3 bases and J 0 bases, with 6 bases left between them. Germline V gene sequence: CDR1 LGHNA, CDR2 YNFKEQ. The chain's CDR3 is CASSHLSSYEQYF. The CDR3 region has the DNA TGTGCCAGCAGCCATCTAAGCTCCTACGAGCAGTACTTC.

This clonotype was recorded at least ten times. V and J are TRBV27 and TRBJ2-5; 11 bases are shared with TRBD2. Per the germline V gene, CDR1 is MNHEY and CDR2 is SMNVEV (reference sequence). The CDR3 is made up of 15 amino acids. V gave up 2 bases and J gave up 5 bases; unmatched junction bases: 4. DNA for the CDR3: TGTGCCAGCAGTTTAGTAGCGGGAGGGCGGGAGACCCAGTACTTC. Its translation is CASSLVAGGRETQYF.

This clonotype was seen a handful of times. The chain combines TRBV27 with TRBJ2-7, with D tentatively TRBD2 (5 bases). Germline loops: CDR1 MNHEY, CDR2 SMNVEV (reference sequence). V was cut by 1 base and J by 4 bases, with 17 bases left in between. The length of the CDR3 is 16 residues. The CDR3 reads CASSLYGVPGIYEQYF. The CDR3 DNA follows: TGTGCCAGCAGTTTATATGGGGTCCCGGGAATATACGAGCAGTACTTC.

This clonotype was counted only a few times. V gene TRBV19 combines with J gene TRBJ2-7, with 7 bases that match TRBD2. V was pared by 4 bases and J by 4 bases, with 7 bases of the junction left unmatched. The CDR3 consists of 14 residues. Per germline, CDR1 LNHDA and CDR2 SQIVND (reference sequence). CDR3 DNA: TGTGCCAGTAGTACCCGCGGGAGCGGGTACGAGCAGTACTTC. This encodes CASSTRGSGYEQYF.

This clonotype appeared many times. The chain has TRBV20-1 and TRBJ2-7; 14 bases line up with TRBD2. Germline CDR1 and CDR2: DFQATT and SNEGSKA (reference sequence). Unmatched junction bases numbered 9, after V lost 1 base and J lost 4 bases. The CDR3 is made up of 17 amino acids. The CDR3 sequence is CSARASGTSGRGYEQYF. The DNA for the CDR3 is TGCAGTGCTAGAGCCTCCGGGACTAGCGGGAGAGGGTACGAGCAGTACTTC.

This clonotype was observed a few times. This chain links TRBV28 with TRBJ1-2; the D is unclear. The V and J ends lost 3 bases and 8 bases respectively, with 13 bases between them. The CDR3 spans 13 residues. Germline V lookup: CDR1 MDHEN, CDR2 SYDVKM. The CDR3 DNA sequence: TGTGCCAGCAGTTTTGAGACATCATCAGGCTACACCTTC. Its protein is CASSFETSSGYTF.